The entry below gives a single T cell receptor (beta chain) sequence along with its context. This clonotype was seen many times. Its antigen is still unknown. No much larger clone exists at a distance of one base, and base qualities are not known. Libraries were prepared through PCR. Sequencing took place on an Illumina HiSeq 4000. Bulk TCR libraries were prepared as previously described, using TCR primers listed in Table S5. The Qiagen AllPrep DNA/RNA kit was used to purify total RNA. Reads from multiple sequencing runs of the same library were pooled before analysis. On the study's bioinformatics: Reads were retained only if an exact TCR constant sequence was present, and the retained reads were trimmed to 150 nt and grouped according to their 12-nt molecular barcodes. Reads inside each barcode group were sub-clustered using a 15% Levenshtein threshold, and a quality-weighted consensus sequence was constructed for each RNA molecule. Non-functional sequences were excluded, and lower-count sequences lying one edit away from another sequence were also excluded. Barcode sub-clusters with fewer than 20% of the maximum read count were removed, based on fitting two negative binomial distributions. The public reads were reprocessed in TCRdb via fastp at Q25 and MiXCR, keeping in-frame beta chains. Identical CDR3 proteins give one entry, which carries the most common genes and DNA. The V and J calls reflect TCRdb's pipeline rather than the authors' work. Recorded for this sample are about 640,000 distinct CDR3 sequences; nearly 20% of them occurred a single time. The ten largest clones take up about 0.9% of the sample.

This entry belongs to a study of molecular identifiers for immune sequencing clone quantification (dated by TCRdb to the late 2010s). About the investigation overall: For a replicate experiment, RNA from around 20,000 or 100,000 naive CD8 T cells was divided into five aliquots, and four of the five aliquots were sequenced. This methods study used CD8 T cells to benchmark TCR RNA copy counting and molecular-identifier clustering-based TCR repertoire sequencing (MIDCIRS).

Libraries of naive CD8 T cells were built from 20,000 to 1,000,000 sorted cells, with 10%, 30% or 50% of the purified RNA used. Naive CD8 T cells, defined as CD8+CD4-CCR7+CD45RA+, were FACS-sorted into RLT Plus buffer on a BD FACSAria II. To test detection sensitivity, Jurkat RNA equal to ten TCR copies was added to samples of about 20,000-1,000,000 naive CD8 T cells. CD8 T cells were enriched using RosetteSep CD8+ T Cell Enrichment Cocktail and Ficoll-Paque, and the enriched cells then underwent ACK red cell lysis. On the study overall, not on this receptor specifically: Naive libraries contained spiked-in Jurkat TCR RNA (roughly 10 copies' worth), which is not part of the donor repertoire. Highly expanded clone sizes could be underestimated if identical TCR molecules share a barcode. Spiked-in Jurkat TCR RNA equivalent to a single cell was reported to be detectable even among 850,000 to 1,000,000 naive CD8 T cells. Modeling indicated about 3 TCR RNA copies recovered per cell, compared with 9.5 to 10 by digital PCR, which implies a capture efficiency of approximately 31%. Clones above 20 RNA copies held over 99% of molecules in CMV-specific effector cells but under 1% in naive cells. When barcode sub-clustering was left out, chimeric consensus sequences inflated TCR diversity, with chimeras reaching as high as 47%.

V and J are trimmed by 3 bases and 3 bases, and the gene matches miss 4 bases of the junction. The CDR3 starts with the cysteine, ends with the phenylalanine, and has 15 residues. CDR3 DNA only is kept here, 45 bases in frame from base 1. Rearrangement joined TRBV12-3 or TRBV12-4 to TRBJ1-1, with 10 bases in between that match TRBD1. The clonotype was recovered from a human donor in good health. Some libraries in this study had Jurkat cell RNA spiked in. The material sequenced was naive CD8+ T cells from blood, with Jurkat cell RNA spiked in. Taken with the paper, the label for cell subset or site translates to: FACS-sorted CD8+CD4-CCR7+CD45RA+ naive T cells. The DNA sequence is as follows: TGTGCCAGCAGTTTTGTTGGGACAGGGGACACTGAAGCTTTCTTT. Translated, it gives CASSFVGTGDTEAFF.